This TCR beta chain was sequenced for a study of T cells in Graves' hyperthyroidism and ophthalmopathy. Study observations and caveats: Most thyroid clonotypes that were expanded above 0.001 also turned up in blood.

In this sample, this clonotype turned up many times. Its specificity is unknown. Germline values: CDR1 MDHEN, CDR2 SYDVKM. V was pared by 6 bases and J by 7 bases, with 15 bases between. This CDR3 has 13 amino acids. Diagnoses were established using clinical symptoms, serum thyroxine and TRAb, thyroid ultrasound and orbital computed tomography. Source material for PBMCs was less than 12 ml fresh peripheral blood. From RNA transcripts, TCR beta CDR3 regions were amplified. First-round RT-PCR targeting the TCR CDR3 was performed with the HTBI primer set. TCRdb recomputed calls from the multiplex PCR reads with MiXCR, one row per CDR3 protein. In the table there are 250,000 or so distinct CDR3 sequences, 12% to 15% of which are singletons.

The genes are TRBV28 and TRBJ1-2, with unresolved D. The origin of this receptor is a woman in her forties or fifties with Graves' hyperthyroidism that later progressed to Graves' ophthalmopathy. Sequenced sample: blood. This chain's CDR3 is CASRPAGPFGYTF. As DNA, the CDR3 is TGTGCCAGCAGGCCAGCAGGCCCCTTTGGCTACACCTTC.